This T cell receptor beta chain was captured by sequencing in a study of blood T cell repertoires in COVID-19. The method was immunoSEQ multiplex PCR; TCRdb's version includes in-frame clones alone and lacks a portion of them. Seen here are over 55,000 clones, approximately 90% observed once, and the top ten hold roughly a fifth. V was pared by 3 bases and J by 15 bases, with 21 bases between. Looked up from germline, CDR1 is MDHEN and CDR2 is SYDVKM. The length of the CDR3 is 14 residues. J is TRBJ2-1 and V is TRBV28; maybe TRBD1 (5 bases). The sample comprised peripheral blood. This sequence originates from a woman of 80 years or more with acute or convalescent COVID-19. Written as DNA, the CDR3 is TGTGCCAGCAGTTTGAATGGGGCCTCCTCAGCAACGTTCTTC. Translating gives CASSLNGASSATFF. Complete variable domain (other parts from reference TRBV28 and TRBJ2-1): DVKVTQSSRYLVKRTGEKVFLECVQDMDHENMFWYRQDPGLGLRLIYFSYDVKMKEKGDIPEGYSVSREKKERFSLILESASTNQTSMYLCASSLNGASSATFFGPGTRLTVL.